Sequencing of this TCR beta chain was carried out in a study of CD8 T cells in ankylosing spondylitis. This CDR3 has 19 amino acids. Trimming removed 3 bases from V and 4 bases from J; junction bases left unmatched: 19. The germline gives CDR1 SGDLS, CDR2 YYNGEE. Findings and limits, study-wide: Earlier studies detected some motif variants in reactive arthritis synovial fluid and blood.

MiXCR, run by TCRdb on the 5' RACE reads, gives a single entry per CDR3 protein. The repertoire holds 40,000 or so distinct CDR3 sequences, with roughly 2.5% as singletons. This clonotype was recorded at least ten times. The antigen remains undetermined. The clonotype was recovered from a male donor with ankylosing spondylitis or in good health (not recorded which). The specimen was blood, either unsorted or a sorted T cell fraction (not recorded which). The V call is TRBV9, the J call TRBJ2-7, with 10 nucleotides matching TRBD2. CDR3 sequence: CASSADRGGLAAQPYEQYF. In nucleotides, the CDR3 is TGTGCCAGCAGCGCCGACAGGGGAGGACTAGCGGCACAGCCGTACGAGCAGTACTTC.